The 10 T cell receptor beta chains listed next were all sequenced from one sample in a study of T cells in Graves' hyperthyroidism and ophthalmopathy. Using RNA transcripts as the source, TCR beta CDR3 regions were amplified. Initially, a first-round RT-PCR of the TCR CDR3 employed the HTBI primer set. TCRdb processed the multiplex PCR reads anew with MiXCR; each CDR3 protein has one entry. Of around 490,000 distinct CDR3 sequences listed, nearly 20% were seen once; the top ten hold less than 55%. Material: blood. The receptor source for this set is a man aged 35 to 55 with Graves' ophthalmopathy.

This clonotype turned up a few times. CDR3 region: CASSQDWTSGSYTQYF. CDR3 nucleotides: TGCGCCAGCAGCCAAGATTGGACTAGCGGGAGTTATACGCAGTATTTT. The chain joins TRBV4-1 to TRBJ2-3, with TRBD2 matching over 13 bases. J lost 7 bases, V lost 0 bases, and 4 bases had no gene match. Germline CDR1 MGHRA, CDR2 YSYEKL. CDR3 length: 16 amino acids.

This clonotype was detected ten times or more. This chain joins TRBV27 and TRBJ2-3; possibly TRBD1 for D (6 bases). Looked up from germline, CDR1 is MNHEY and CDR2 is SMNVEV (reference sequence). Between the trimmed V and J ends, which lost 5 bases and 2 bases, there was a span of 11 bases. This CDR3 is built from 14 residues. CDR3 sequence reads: CASSADRNTDTQYF. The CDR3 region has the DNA TGTGCCAGCAGTGCGGACAGAAACACAGATACGCAGTATTTT.

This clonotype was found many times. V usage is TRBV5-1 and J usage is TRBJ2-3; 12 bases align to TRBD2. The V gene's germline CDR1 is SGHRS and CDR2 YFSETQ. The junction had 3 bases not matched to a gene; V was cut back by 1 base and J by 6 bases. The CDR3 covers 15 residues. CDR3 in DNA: TGCGCCAGCAGCTTGACTAGCGGGAGGCCGGATACGCAGTATTTT. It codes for CASSLTSGRPDTQYF.

CDR3 nucleotides: TGTGCCAGCAGCCGGGATCAGCCCCAGCATTTT. Protein: CASSRDQPQHF. This chain links TRBV9 with TRBJ1-5; no clear D gene. In germline, CDR1 is SGDLS, CDR2 YYNGEE. This CDR3 is 11 amino acids long. Trimming removed 4 bases from V and 5 bases from J, with 4 bases in between.

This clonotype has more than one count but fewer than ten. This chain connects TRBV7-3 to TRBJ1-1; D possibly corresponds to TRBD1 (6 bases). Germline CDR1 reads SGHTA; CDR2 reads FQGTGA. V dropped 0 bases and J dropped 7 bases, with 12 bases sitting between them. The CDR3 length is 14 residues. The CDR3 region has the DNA TGTGCCAGCAGCTTAACGGGACATACTAATGAAGCTTTCTTT. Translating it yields CASSLTGHTNEAFF.

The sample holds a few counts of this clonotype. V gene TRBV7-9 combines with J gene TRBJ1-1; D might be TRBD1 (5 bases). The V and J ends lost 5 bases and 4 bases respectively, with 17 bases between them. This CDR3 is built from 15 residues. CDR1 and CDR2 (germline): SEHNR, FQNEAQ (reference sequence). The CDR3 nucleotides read TGTGCCAGCAGCCCTCCGGGGGGTTCATTCACTGAAGCTTTCTTT. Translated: CASSPPGGSFTEAFF.

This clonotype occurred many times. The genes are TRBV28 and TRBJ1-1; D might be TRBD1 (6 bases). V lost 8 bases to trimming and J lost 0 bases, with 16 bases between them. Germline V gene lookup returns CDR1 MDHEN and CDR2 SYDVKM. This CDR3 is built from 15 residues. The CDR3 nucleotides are TGTGCCAGCTTCGCGGACAGCCTTATGAACACTGAAGCTTTCTTT. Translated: CASFADSLMNTEAFF.

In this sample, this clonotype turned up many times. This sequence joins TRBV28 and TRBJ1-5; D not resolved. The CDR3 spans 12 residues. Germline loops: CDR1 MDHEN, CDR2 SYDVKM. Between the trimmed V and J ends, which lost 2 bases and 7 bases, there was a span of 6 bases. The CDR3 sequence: CASSLLGQPQHF. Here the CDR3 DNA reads TGTGCCAGCAGTTTACTCGGACAGCCCCAGCATTTT. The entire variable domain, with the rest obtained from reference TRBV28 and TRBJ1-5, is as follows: DVKVTQSSRYLVKRTGEKVFLECVQDMDHENMFWYRQDPGLGLRLIYFSYDVKMKEKGDIPEGYSVSREKKERFSLILESASTNQTSMYLCASSLLGQPQHFGDGTRLSIL.

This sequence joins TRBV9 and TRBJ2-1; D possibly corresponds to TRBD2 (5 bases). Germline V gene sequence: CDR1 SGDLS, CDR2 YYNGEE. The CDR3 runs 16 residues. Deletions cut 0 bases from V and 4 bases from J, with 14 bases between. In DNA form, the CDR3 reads TGTGCCAGCAGCGTAGCGTCCCTAGCTGGTTACAATGAGCAGTTCTTC. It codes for CASSVASLAGYNEQFF.

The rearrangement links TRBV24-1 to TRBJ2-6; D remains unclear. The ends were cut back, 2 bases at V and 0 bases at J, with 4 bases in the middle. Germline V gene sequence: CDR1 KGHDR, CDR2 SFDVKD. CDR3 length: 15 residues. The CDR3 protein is CATSDSPSGANVLTF. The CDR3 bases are TGTGCCACCAGTGATTCGCCCTCTGGGGCCAACGTCCTGACTTTC.